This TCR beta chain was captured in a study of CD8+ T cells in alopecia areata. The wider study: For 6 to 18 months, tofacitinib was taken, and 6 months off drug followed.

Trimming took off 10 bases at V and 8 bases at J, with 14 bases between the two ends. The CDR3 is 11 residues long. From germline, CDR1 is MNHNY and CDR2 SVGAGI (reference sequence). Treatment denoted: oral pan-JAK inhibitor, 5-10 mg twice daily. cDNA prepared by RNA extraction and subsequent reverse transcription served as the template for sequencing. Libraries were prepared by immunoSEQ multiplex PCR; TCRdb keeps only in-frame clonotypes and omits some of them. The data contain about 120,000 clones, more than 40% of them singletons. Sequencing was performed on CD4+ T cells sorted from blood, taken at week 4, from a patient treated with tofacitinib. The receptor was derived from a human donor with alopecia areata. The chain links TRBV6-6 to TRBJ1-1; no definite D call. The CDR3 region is CATENREEAFF. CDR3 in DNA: TGTGCCACCGAAAACCGGGAAGAAGCTTTCTTT.